Below are 18 T cell receptor beta chains sequenced from a single sample in a study of response to subunit inactivated influenza vaccine. TCRdb redid the calling of the RT-PCR reads with MiXCR, one entry per CDR3 protein. Here the sample spans more than 550,000 distinct CDR3 sequences, 11% being singletons. These data also featured in a second study, about T cells expressing NK-cell markers. That work states: Production of TCR beta cDNA relied on 5'RACE template switching with UMIs.

Specimen: PBMCs from blood, collected on the day of vaccination. The receptors originated from a man aged 50 to 59 who received an inactivated influenza vaccine.

The chain has TRBV5-5 and TRBJ2-3; 7 nucleotides agree with TRBD2. CDR3 size: 16 residues. Germline lookup yields CDR1 SGHKS and CDR2 YYEKEE (reference sequence). The V gene end was trimmed by 1 base and the J gene end by 6 bases; junction bases not matched to a gene: 11. CDR3 nucleotides: TGTGCCAGCAGCTTGATTAACGGGGGGAATGGGGATACGCAGTATTTT. Translated, it gives CASSLINGGNGDTQYF.

This clonotype was observed at least ten times. The DNA of the CDR3 is TGTGCCAGCACCCTCTTTCCGTTGAACACCGGGGAGCTGTTTTTT. It specifies CASTLFPLNTGELFF. The chain carries TRBV5-6 and TRBJ2-2, with D unclear. This CDR3 has 15 residues. Looked up from germline, CDR1 is SGHDT and CDR2 is YYEEEE. The V end lost 6 bases, the J end lost 1 base, and 13 bases lay between the germline ends. The full variable domain, with the rest looked up from reference TRBV5-6 and TRBJ2-2, is DAGVTQSPTHLIKTRGQQVTLRCSPKSGHDTVSWYQQALGQGPQFIFQYYEEEERQRGNFPDRFSGHQFPNYSSELNVNALLLGDSALYLCASTLFPLNTGELFFGEGSRLTVL.

This clonotype appeared many times. V gene TRBV11-2 combines with J gene TRBJ2-7; D gene uncertain. This CDR3 region has 11 residues. Germline assignment: CDR1 SGHAT and CDR2 FQNNGV. Trimming removed 2 bases at V and 6 bases at J, with 5 bases between. In nucleotides, the CDR3 is TGTGCCAGCAGCTTAATTTCCGAGCAGTACTTC. Translation: CASSLISEQYF.

The V gene is TRBV28, the J gene TRBJ2-1; D could derive from TRBD1 or TRBD2 (5 bases each). The CDR3 loop spans 13 amino acids. CDR1 is MDHEN, CDR2 SYDVKM, per germline. Between the trimmed V and J ends, which lost 2 bases and 5 bases, there was a span of 7 bases. The CDR3, as DNA: TGTGCCAGCAGTTTACCGGGACACAATGAGCAGTTCTTC. Translating it yields CASSLPGHNEQFF.

The chain couples TRBV27 to TRBJ2-5; D is uncertain. There are 16 residues in the CDR3. Germline V CDR1 and CDR2: MNHEY, SMNVEV (reference sequence). Deletions cut 6 bases from V and 1 base from J, with 18 bases between. CDR3 sequence (DNA): TGTGCCAGCAGGCGGCCCCTAGGACGGATCCAAGAGACCCAGTACTTC. This encodes CASRRPLGRIQETQYF.

The V call is TRBV29-1, the J call TRBJ1-4; unclear D gene. CDR1 and CDR2 from the germline V gene are SQVTM and ANQGSEA. Deletions cut 6 bases from V and 0 bases from J, with 11 bases between. The CDR3 is 14 amino acids. DNA for the CDR3: TGCAGCGTCGGTTCGGGGTCAACTAATGAAAAACTGTTTTTT. It translates to CSVGSGSTNEKLFF.

In this sample, this clonotype turned up a few times. V gene TRBV7-3 combines with J gene TRBJ1-1, with D hard to call. The V gene's germline CDR1 is SGHTA and CDR2 FQGTGA. CDR3 length: 13 residues. Trimming shortened V by 1 base and J by 4 bases, and 7 bases separated the two germline ends. The chain's CDR3 is CASSLMGSTEAFF. CDR3 DNA sequence: TGTGCCAGCAGCTTAATGGGTAGCACTGAAGCTTTCTTT. Filled out from reference TRBV7-3 and TRBJ1-1, the complete variable domain reads GAGVSQTPSNKVTEKGKYVELRCDPISGHTALYWYRQSLGQGPEFLIYFQGTGAADDSGLPNDRFFAVRPEGSVSTLKIQRTERGDSAVYLCASSLMGSTEAFFGQGTRLTVV.

The genes are TRBV12-3 or TRBV12-4 and TRBJ2-3, with D perhaps assigned TRBD1 or TRBD2 (5 bases each). CDR3 length: 14 amino acids. Trimming removed 3 bases from V and 6 bases from J, with 13 bases in between. CDR3 coding DNA: TGTGCCAGCAGTTTTCAGGGACCGTCGGATACGCAGTATTTT. Residues: CASSFQGPSDTQYF.

CDR3 sequence reads: CASSSRTSGSLYEQYF. In DNA form, the CDR3 reads TGTGCCAGCAGCTCACGGACTAGCGGGAGCCTCTACGAGCAGTACTTC. The rearrangement uses TRBV7-2 and TRBJ2-7; 13 bases are shared with TRBD2. The germline CDR1 and CDR2 sequences are SGHTA and FQGNSA. V was pared by 4 bases and J by 3 bases, with 6 bases of the junction left unmatched. The CDR3 loop spans 16 amino acids. Drawing the rest from reference TRBV7-2 and TRBJ2-7, the complete variable domain is GAGVSQSPSNKVTEKGKDVELRCDPISGHTALYWYRQSLGQGLEFLIYFQGNSAPDKSGLPSDRFSAERTGGSVSTLTIQRTQQEDSAVYLCASSSRTSGSLYEQYFGPGTRLTVT.

The gene calls are TRBV6-1 and TRBJ2-4; tentative D call: TRBD2 (6 bases). Germline V gives CDR1 MNHNS, CDR2 SASEGT. This CDR3 has 14 residues. V gave up 1 base and J gave up 5 bases, with 9 bases separating them. The CDR3 loop is CASSEGGGENIQYF. The CDR3 nucleotides read TGTGCCAGCAGTGAAGGCGGAGGGGAAAACATTCAGTACTTC.

The sample holds a few counts of this clonotype. The chain employs TRBV5-1 and TRBJ2-7, with D possibly matching TRBD2 (6 bases). CDR1 and CDR2 (germline): SGHRS, YFSETQ. Trimming shortened V by 1 base and J by 6 bases, and 14 bases separated the two germline ends. The CDR3 sequence is 14 residues long. The CDR3 sequence: CASSLTGSLREQYF. In DNA form, the CDR3 reads TGCGCCAGCAGCTTGACCGGGAGTCTACGCGAGCAGTACTTC.

This clonotype was detected many times. The chain joins TRBV7-3 to TRBJ2-2; maybe TRBD2 (6 bases). Germline assignment: CDR1 SGHTA and CDR2 FQGTGA. Trimming took 3 bases from V and 9 from J, leaving 14 bases between them. CDR3 length equals 14 residues. The CDR3 is CASSLSGEVRELFF. CDR3 coding DNA: TGTGCCAGCAGCTTGTCGGGAGAGGTTCGGGAGCTGTTTTTT. Full variable domain (remainder filled in from reference TRBV7-3 and TRBJ2-2): GAGVSQTPSNKVTEKGKYVELRCDPISGHTALYWYRQSLGQGPEFLIYFQGTGAADDSGLPNDRFFAVRPEGSVSTLKIQRTERGDSAVYLCASSLSGEVRELFFGEGSRLTVL.

The DNA for the CDR3 is TGTGCCAGCTCATCAGGACCGGCGAGCTCTGGAAACACCATATATTTT. This gives the protein CASSSGPASSGNTIYF. The chain is built from TRBV18 and TRBJ1-3; D unresolved. V was shortened by 5 bases and J by 0 bases, with 14 bases between the two germline ends. In germline, CDR1 is KGHSH, CDR2 LQKENI. The CDR3 contains 16 residues.

This clonotype was seen only a few times. The chain carries TRBV12-3 or TRBV12-4 and TRBJ1-1; TRBD1 might be the D (6 bases). The V end was cut by 2 bases, the J end by 6 bases, with 10 bases between. This CDR3 has 13 residues. The CDR3 DNA sequence: TGTGCCAGCAGTTTATACGGGGGCGCTGAAGCTTTCTTT. Translated: CASSLYGGAEAFF.

This clonotype was seen more than once but under ten times. The chain recombines TRBV27 with TRBJ2-7; D gene uncertain. CDR3 length: 14 amino acids. The V gene's germline CDR1 is MNHEY and CDR2 SMNVEV (reference sequence). Trimming took off 3 bases at V and 3 bases at J, with 12 bases between the two ends. The DNA of the CDR3 is TGTGCCAGCAGTTTCGACCCCGTAGGCTACGAGCAGTACTTC. Translated, it gives CASSFDPVGYEQYF.

The chain recombines TRBV7-2 with TRBJ2-3, with D possibly TRBD1 on 6 matching bases. CDR3 length: 16 amino acids. V was clipped by 1 base and J by 3 bases, with 14 bases between them. The V gene's germline CDR1 is SGHTA and CDR2 FQGNSA. The CDR3 protein is CASSLGLNRETDTQYF. DNA of the CDR3: TGTGCCAGCAGCTTAGGGTTGAACAGGGAAACAGATACGCAGTATTTT.

This clonotype has a count of ten or more. V is TRBV7-9 and J is TRBJ1-2; 12 nucleotides line up with TRBD1. The CDR3 totals 15 residues. Germline values: CDR1 SEHNR, CDR2 FQNEAQ (reference sequence). V dropped 5 bases and J dropped 8; count of bases not matched to a gene: 9. The CDR3 here is CASSQPGQGARGYTF. In DNA form, the CDR3 reads TGTGCCAGCAGCCAACCGGGACAGGGGGCTCGAGGCTACACCTTC. The variable domain in full, with the rest retrieved from reference TRBV7-9 and TRBJ1-2, is DTGVSQNPRHKITKRGQNVTFRCDPISEHNRLYWYRQTLGQGPEFLTYFQNEAQLEKSRLLSDRFSAERPKGSFSTLEIQRTEQGDSAMYLCASSQPGQGARGYTFGSGTRLTVV.

J is TRBJ1-4 and V is TRBV29-1; D unresolved. The germline V gene encodes CDR1 SQVTM and CDR2 ANQGSEA. This CDR3 is 15 amino acids long. The V end lost 6 bases, the J end lost 0 bases, and 14 bases lay between the germline ends. DNA of the CDR3: TGCAGCGTCACCGACGGTACAGCAACTAATGAAAAACTGTTTTTT. Protein sequence: CSVTDGTATNEKLFF.